The 11 T cell receptor beta chains listed next were all sequenced from one sample in a study of response to subunit inactivated influenza vaccine. TCRdb recomputed calls from the RT-PCR reads with MiXCR, one row per CDR3 protein. This sample has under 200,000 distinct CDR3 sequences, with about a tenth found just once. This specimen consisted of non-naive T cells sorted from PBMCs, obtained about 40 days after vaccination. The source is a man aged 50 to 60 who received an inactivated influenza vaccine.

This clonotype was detected a few times. CDR3 amino acids: CASSQADSAYEQYF. The DNA of the CDR3 is TGCGCCAGCAGCCAAGCGGACAGTGCCTACGAGCAGTACTTC. J is TRBJ2-7 and V is TRBV4-1, with D possibly being TRBD1 (6 bases). The CDR3 is 14 amino acids. V was clipped by 1 base and J by 2 bases, with 9 bases between them. The germline V gene has CDR1 MGHRA and CDR2 YSYEKL.

Only a few counts were recorded for this clonotype. The V call is TRBV7-2, the J call TRBJ2-7; possible D gene TRBD2, 5 bases. With 5 bases removed from V and 2 bases from J, the gap between germline ends came to 13 bases. Germline values: CDR1 SGHTA, CDR2 FQGNSA. The CDR3 is made up of 14 amino acids. CDR3 DNA sequence: TGTGCCAGCAGCATGAGCGGCTGGCCCTACGAGCAGTACTTC. It encodes CASSMSGWPYEQYF.

In its sample, this clonotype was seen a few times. The V gene is TRBV2, the J gene TRBJ1-6; D is unclear. The V end was cut by 2 bases, the J end by 8 bases, with 10 bases between. CDR1 is SNHLY, CDR2 FYNNEI, per germline. The CDR3 length is 14 residues. The DNA of the CDR3 is TGTGCCAGCAGTGAATGGACGGATTATTCACCCCTCCACTTT. Translation: CASSEWTDYSPLHF. Using reference TRBV2 and TRBJ1-6 for the parts outside the CDR3, the full variable domain is EPEVTQTPSHQVTQMGQEVILRCVPISNHLYFYWYRQILGQKVEFLVSFYNNEISEKSEIFDDQFSVERPDGSNFTLKIRSTKLEDSAMYFCASSEWTDYSPLHFGNGTRLTVT.

This sequence joins TRBV28 and TRBJ2-7; D is perhaps TRBD1 or TRBD2 (6 bases each). V gave up 3 bases and J gave up 7 bases, with 22 bases separating them. The CDR3 length is 16 residues. CDR1 is MDHEN and CDR2 is SYDVKM in the germline V gene. The CDR3 sequence: CASSFLRTAGSREQYF. The CDR3 DNA reads as TGTGCCAGCAGTTTTCTTAGGACAGCGGGTTCCAGGGAGCAGTACTTC.

The chain combines TRBV20-1 with TRBJ1-3, with D tentatively TRBD1 (5 bases). CDR1 is DFQATT, CDR2 SNEGSKA, per germline (reference sequence). This CDR3 is built from 15 residues. Trimming cost V 0 bases and J 3 bases, with 12 bases left between them. The CDR3 DNA reads TGCAGTGCTAGAGATGCTGCAGGGAGTGGAAACACCATATATTTT. Its protein is CSARDAAGSGNTIYF.

The chain recombines TRBV7-9 with TRBJ2-2, with 10 nucleotides matching TRBD1. Trimming cost V 5 bases and J 7 bases; bases outside gene matches: 10. CDR1 and CDR2 from the germline V gene are SEHNR and FQNEAQ (reference sequence). CDR3 size: 16 residues. CDR3 DNA: TGTGCCAGCAGCACTGGACAGGGGGGGTACGACGGGGAGCTGTTTTTT. Amino acid sequence: CASSTGQGGYDGELFF.

V and J are TRBV5-1 and TRBJ2-5, with 7 bases fitting TRBD1. Germline values: CDR1 SGHRS, CDR2 YFSETQ. The CDR3 runs 16 residues. Germline trimming cut 4 bases from V and 4 bases from J; bases unmatched to any gene: 13. CDR3 amino acids: CASSLQTRGRRETQYF. Written as DNA, the CDR3 is TGCGCCAGCAGCCTACAAACGAGGGGGCGAAGAGAGACCCAGTACTTC. Looking up the rest from reference TRBV5-1 and TRBJ2-5 gives the full variable domain: KAGVTQTPRYLIKTRGQQVTLSCSPISGHRSVSWYQQTPGQGLQFLFEYFSETQRNKGNFPGRFSGRQFSNSRSEMNVSTLELGDSALYLCASSLQTRGRRETQYFGPGTRLLVL.

This clonotype was detected a few times. V gene TRBV4-3 combines with J gene TRBJ2-7; D may be TRBD2 (6 bases). CDR3 length: 15 residues. CDR1 and CDR2 from the germline V gene are LGHNA and YSLEER. The ends were cut back, 1 base at V and 6 bases at J, with 16 bases in the middle. The CDR3 coding sequence is TGCGCCAGCAGCCAAGTGTTTGGAGGGAGTGTCGAGCAGTACTTC. Its translation is CASSQVFGGSVEQYF.

This clonotype was seen a few times. V is TRBV5-6 and J is TRBJ2-4; TRBD1 is a possible D gene (6 bases). V lost 3 bases, J lost 6 bases, and 13 bases lay in between. The length of the CDR3 is 14 residues. Germline V gene sequence: CDR1 SGHDT, CDR2 YYEEEE. The CDR3 reads CASSSWDIRNIQYF. The DNA of the CDR3 is TGTGCCAGCAGCTCCTGGGACATTAGAAACATTCAGTACTTC.

Of note for this clonotype: The DNA is omitted, as the CDR3 cannot be located on it reliably, and the CDR3 follows TCRdb's listing. The V and J genes are TRBV6-1 and TRBJ2-1. The germline gives CDR1 MNHNS, CDR2 SASEGT. The CDR3 totals 14 residues, both ends included. CDR3 region: CASSTSVLVNEQFF.

This clonotype came up a few times. The V and J genes are TRBV5-8 and TRBJ1-1, with D unclear. The V end lost 0 bases, the J end lost 1 base, and 10 bases lay between the germline ends. This CDR3 is built from 15 residues. The germline CDR1 and CDR2 sequences are SGHTS and YDEGEE. CDR3 DNA: TGTGCCAGCAGCTTGGCTAGGATGTCGAACACTGAAGCTTTCTTT. Translating it yields CASSLARMSNTEAFF.